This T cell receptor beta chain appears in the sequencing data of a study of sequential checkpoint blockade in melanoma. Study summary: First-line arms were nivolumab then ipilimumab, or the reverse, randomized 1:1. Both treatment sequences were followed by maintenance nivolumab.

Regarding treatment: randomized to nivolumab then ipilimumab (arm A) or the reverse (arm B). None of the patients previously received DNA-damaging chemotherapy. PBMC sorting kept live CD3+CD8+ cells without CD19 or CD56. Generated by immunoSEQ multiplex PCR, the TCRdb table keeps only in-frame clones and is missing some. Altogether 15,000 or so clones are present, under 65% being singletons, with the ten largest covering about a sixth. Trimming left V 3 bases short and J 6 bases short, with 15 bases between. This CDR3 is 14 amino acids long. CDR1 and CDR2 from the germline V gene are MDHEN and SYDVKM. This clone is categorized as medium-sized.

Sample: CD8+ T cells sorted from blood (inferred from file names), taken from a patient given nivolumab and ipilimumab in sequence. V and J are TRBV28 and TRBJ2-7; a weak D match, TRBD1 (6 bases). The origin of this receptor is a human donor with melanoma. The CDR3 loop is CASSLRTGLIEQYF. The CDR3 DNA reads TGTGCCAGCAGTTTGAGAACAGGGCTTATCGAGCAGTACTTC.